Shown below are 24 T cell receptor beta chains from a single sample sequenced in a study of T cell responses to AZD1222 COVID-19 vaccine. Generated by immunoSEQ multiplex PCR, the TCRdb table keeps only in-frame clones and is missing some. The repertoire holds approximately 110,000 clones, with approximately 88% as singletons. The material was peripheral blood, obtained on day 0 of AZD1222 vaccination. Receptors originate from an adult in good health.

The V call is TRBV5-1, the J call TRBJ2-4; 9 bases are a match to TRBD1. Trimming took 5 bases from V and 1 from J; bases not matched to a gene: 19. The CDR3 is 20 residues long. CDR1 and CDR2 from the germline V gene are SGHRS and YFSETQ. CDR3 protein: CASRLAGTGIVLEAKNIQYF. For the CDR3, the DNA is TGCGCCAGCAGACTGGCCGGGACAGGGATTGTTTTGGAGGCCAAAAACATTCAGTACTTC.

J is TRBJ1-3 and V is TRBV9, with 7 bases identical to TRBD1. Germline CDR1 reads SGDLS; CDR2 reads YYNGEE. The V and J ends lost 4 bases and 7 bases, in that order; junction bases with no gene match: 5. This CDR3 has 13 amino acids. The CDR3 region is CASSSGTANTIYF. The DNA for the CDR3 is TGTGCCAGCAGCTCGGGGACAGCGAACACCATATATTTT. The full variable domain, rest sourced from reference TRBV9 and TRBJ1-3, is DSGVTQTPKHLITATGQRVTLRCSPRSGDLSVYWYQQSLDQGLQFLIQYYNGEERAKGNILERFSAQQFPDLHSELNLSSLELGDSALYFCASSSGTANTIYFGEGSWLTVV.

V is TRBV5-4 and J is TRBJ1-4; the match to TRBD1 covers 7 bases. V shed 4 bases, J shed 6 bases, and the junction held 9 bases outside the gene matches. Germline CDR1 is SGHNT and CDR2 is YYREEE (reference sequence). This CDR3 contains 15 residues. The CDR3 region is CASSALQGKDEKLFF. The CDR3 region has the DNA TGTGCCAGCAGCGCGCTACAGGGGAAGGATGAAAAACTGTTTTTT.

The chain joins TRBV20-1 to TRBJ2-1, with 7 bases lining up with TRBD2. Germline loops: CDR1 DFQATT, CDR2 SNEGSKA (reference sequence). This CDR3 region has 15 residues. V was pared by 3 bases and J by 1 base, with 6 bases of the junction left unmatched. CDR3 bases: TGCAGTGCTAGTACCGGGACTAATTCCTACAATGAGCAGTTCTTC. As protein: CSASTGTNSYNEQFF.

The chain is built from TRBV4-2 and TRBJ1-2; 7 bases align to TRBD1. Per the germline V gene, CDR1 is LGHNA and CDR2 is YNFKEQ. The CDR3 runs to 12 residues. The trim removed 4 bases at V and 6 bases at J, leaving 2 bases unmatched. The CDR3 region has the DNA TGTGCCAGCAGCCCCCAGGGGGATGGCTACACCTTC. It specifies CASSPQGDGYTF.

The gene calls are TRBV7-2 and TRBJ1-4, with 10 bases that match TRBD1. The trim removed 4 bases at V and 7 bases at J, leaving 3 bases unmatched. The germline CDR1 and CDR2 sequences are SGHTA and FQGNSA. The CDR3 extends over 14 amino acids. The DNA for the CDR3 is TGTGCCAGCAGCTCGGGACAGGGGCTTGAAAAACTGTTTTTT. Its protein is CASSSGQGLEKLFF.

V and J are TRBV6-2 or TRBV6-3 and TRBJ1-5; a possible D gene is TRBD1 (6 bases). The CDR3 runs to 15 residues. Germline CDR1 and CDR2: MNHEY and SVGEGT. Deletions cut 7 bases from V and 0 bases from J, with 13 bases between. The CDR3 protein is CASTPGTFSNQPQHF. CDR3 in DNA: TGTGCCAGCACCCCGGGGACATTTAGCAATCAGCCCCAGCATTTT.

The gene calls are TRBV6-6 and TRBJ1-2; possible D gene TRBD1, 5 bases. From germline, CDR1 is MNHNY and CDR2 SVGAGI (reference sequence). With 11 bases removed from V and 6 bases from J, the gap between germline ends came to 10 bases. The CDR3 contains 10 residues. In DNA, the CDR3 is TGTGCCGCGAGGGGTGATGGCTACACCTTC. Translation: CAARGDGYTF.

The chain joins TRBV19 to TRBJ2-3; 8 nucleotides agree with TRBD1. Trimming took 6 bases from V and 6 from J; bases not matched to a gene: 23. Germline-derived CDR1 and CDR2 are LNHDA and SQIVND (reference sequence). This CDR3 region has 19 residues. The CDR3 DNA sequence: TGTGCCAGTAGCCCAACCCTCCGGGGCAGGGAGAGGGACAGGGATACGCAGTATTTT. Its protein product is CASSPTLRGRERDRDTQYF.

V is TRBV28 and J is TRBJ1-4; no clear D. CDR1 and CDR2 (germline): MDHEN, SYDVKM. The CDR3 is made up of 14 amino acids. The ends were cut back, 6 bases at V and 8 bases at J, with 16 bases in the middle. This CDR3 is CASSPQGPGEKLFF. Written as DNA, the CDR3 is TGTGCCAGCAGCCCCCAAGGTCCTGGGGAAAAACTGTTTTTT.

V and J are TRBV10-2 and TRBJ1-2; TRBD1 matches 8 bases. Looked up from germline, CDR1 is WSHSY and CDR2 is SAAADI. The V and J ends lost 5 bases and 8 bases, in that order; junction bases with no gene match: 13. The CDR3 is 15 residues long. The CDR3 loop is CASSLTDREFGGYTF. The CDR3 region has the DNA TGCGCCAGCAGTCTCACGGACAGGGAATTTGGGGGCTACACCTTC.

The count of this clone is one. The chain uses TRBV6-2 or TRBV6-3 and TRBJ2-5, with a possible D match to TRBD1 (5 bases). This CDR3 has 14 residues. Germline values: CDR1 MNHEY, CDR2 SVGEGT. Trimming pared 7 bases from V and 5 bases from J, leaving 17 bases between. CDR3 sequence reads: CASIPQGFRETQYF. CDR3 in DNA: TGTGCCAGCATCCCGCAGGGTTTTCGGGAGACCCAGTACTTC.

This clone was seen only once. The chain employs TRBV6-1 and TRBJ2-7; 7 bases align to TRBD1. The V gene's germline CDR1 is MNHNS and CDR2 SASEGT. This CDR3 is 15 amino acids long. J gave up 3 bases and V 1 base, and 6 bases lay outside the gene matches. The CDR3 nucleotides are TGTGCCAGCAGTGAAGTATACAGGGGCCACTACGAGCAGTACTTC. Amino acid sequence: CASSEVYRGHYEQYF.

This clone was observed once. The chain has TRBV7-3 and TRBJ2-5, with a weak D call TRBD1 (5 bases). The germline CDR1 and CDR2 sequences are SGHTA and FQGTGA. V gave up 0 bases and J gave up 4 bases, with 12 bases separating them. This CDR3 is 15 amino acids long. The CDR3 DNA is TGTGCCAGCAGCTTAACGGGGCAGGGAAGAGAGACCCAGTACTTC. As protein: CASSLTGQGRETQYF. The full variable domain, rest sourced from reference TRBV7-3 and TRBJ2-5, is GAGVSQTPSNKVTEKGKYVELRCDPISGHTALYWYRQSLGQGPEFLIYFQGTGAADDSGLPNDRFFAVRPEGSVSTLKIQRTERGDSAVYLCASSLTGQGRETQYFGPGTRLLVL.

As concerns this clone: The same CDR3 also results from other DNA sequences found in this sample. The chain links TRBV28 to TRBJ1-5, with D maybe TRBD1 (5 bases). CDR1 is MDHEN and CDR2 is SYDVKM in the germline V gene. This CDR3 is 12 amino acids long. V gave up 9 bases and J gave up 0 bases, with 6 bases separating them. DNA of the CDR3: TGTGCCAGTGGGGGTAGCAATCAGCCCCAGCATTTT. Protein product: CASGGSNQPQHF.

The chain uses TRBV6-5 and TRBJ2-5; TRBD2 is a possible D gene (5 bases). This CDR3 contains 13 residues. Trimming stripped 5 bases from V and 7 bases from J, with 14 bases between. Per germline, CDR1 MNHEY and CDR2 SVGAGI. The CDR3 loop reads CASSRTPEGTQYF. CDR3 nucleotide sequence: TGTGCCAGCAGTAGGACCCCTGAGGGGACCCAGTACTTC.

The chain carries TRBV2 and TRBJ1-5; 9 bases line up with TRBD1. Germline V gene data show CDR1 as SNHLY and CDR2 as FYNNEI. The CDR3 runs 16 residues. V lost 6 bases and J lost 4; bases outside the gene matches: 10. The CDR3 here is CASSLSGTGWNQPQHF. The CDR3 region has the DNA TGTGCCAGCAGCCTTTCCGGGACAGGGTGGAATCAGCCCCAGCATTTT.

This clone was counted a single time. The chain uses TRBV2 and TRBJ2-2, with 11 bases matching TRBD2. This CDR3 has 14 residues. Unmatched junction bases numbered 4, after V lost 9 bases and J lost 4 bases. Germline CDR1 SNHLY, CDR2 FYNNEI. CDR3 bases: TGTGCCAGTCGACTAGCGGGGCGCACCGGGGAGCTGTTTTTT. Residues: CASRLAGRTGELFF.

V is TRBV5-1 and J is TRBJ2-1; 14 bases align to TRBD2. Losses at the gene ends were 4 bases for V and 2 bases for J; bases not matched to a gene: 2. The CDR3 sequence is 16 residues long. The V gene's germline CDR1 is SGHRS and CDR2 YFSETQ. CDR3 loop: CASSLTSGGAYNEQFF. The CDR3 DNA follows: TGCGCCAGCAGCCTGACTAGCGGGGGGGCCTACAATGAGCAGTTCTTC.

In nucleotides, the CDR3 is TGTGCCAGCTCACCATTTGTAGACAGAGACACCGGGGAGCTGTTTTTT. Amino acids: CASSPFVDRDTGELFF. The rearrangement joins TRBV18 to TRBJ2-2; maybe TRBD1 (5 bases). The germline V gene encodes CDR1 KGHSH and CDR2 LQKENI. The CDR3 runs to 16 residues. Between the trimmed V and J ends, which lost 2 bases and 3 bases, there was a span of 13 bases.

This sequence joins TRBV6-2 or TRBV6-3 and TRBJ1-1; 7 nucleotides line up with TRBD1. CDR1 and CDR2 (germline): MNHEY, SVGEGT. The CDR3 runs 12 residues. The junction had 2 bases not matched to a gene; V was cut back by 5 bases and J by 5 bases. CDR3 nucleotide sequence: TGTGCCAGCAGTGCAGGGGGGACTGAAGCTTTCTTT. Translation: CASSAGGTEAFF.

The genes are TRBV5-6 and TRBJ1-6; D is possibly TRBD1 (5 bases). V was trimmed by 6 bases and J by 10 bases, leaving 17 bases between them. This CDR3 contains 14 residues. From germline, CDR1 is SGHDT and CDR2 YYEEEE. CDR3 amino acids: CASNLGDPGSPLHF. In DNA, the CDR3 is TGTGCCAGCAACCTGGGGGACCCGGGGTCACCCCTCCACTTT.

The chain joins TRBV7-2 to TRBJ1-2; D gene uncertain. In germline, CDR1 is SGHTA, CDR2 FQGNSA. The ends were cut back, 1 base at V and 5 bases at J, with 14 bases in the middle. CDR3 length equals 15 residues. CDR3 region: CASSLEFGEIYGYTF. In DNA form, the CDR3 reads TGTGCCAGCAGCTTAGAATTCGGGGAAATTTATGGCTACACCTTC.

The CDR3: CASRDRGGIQYF. DNA of the CDR3: TGTGCCAGCCGGGACAGGGGAGGCATTCAGTACTTC. The chain couples TRBV27 to TRBJ2-4; 10 bases fit TRBD1. The V gene end was trimmed by 8 bases and the J gene end by 9 bases; junction bases not matched to a gene: 4. The length of the CDR3 is 12 residues. The germline gives CDR1 MNHEY, CDR2 SMNVEV (reference sequence).